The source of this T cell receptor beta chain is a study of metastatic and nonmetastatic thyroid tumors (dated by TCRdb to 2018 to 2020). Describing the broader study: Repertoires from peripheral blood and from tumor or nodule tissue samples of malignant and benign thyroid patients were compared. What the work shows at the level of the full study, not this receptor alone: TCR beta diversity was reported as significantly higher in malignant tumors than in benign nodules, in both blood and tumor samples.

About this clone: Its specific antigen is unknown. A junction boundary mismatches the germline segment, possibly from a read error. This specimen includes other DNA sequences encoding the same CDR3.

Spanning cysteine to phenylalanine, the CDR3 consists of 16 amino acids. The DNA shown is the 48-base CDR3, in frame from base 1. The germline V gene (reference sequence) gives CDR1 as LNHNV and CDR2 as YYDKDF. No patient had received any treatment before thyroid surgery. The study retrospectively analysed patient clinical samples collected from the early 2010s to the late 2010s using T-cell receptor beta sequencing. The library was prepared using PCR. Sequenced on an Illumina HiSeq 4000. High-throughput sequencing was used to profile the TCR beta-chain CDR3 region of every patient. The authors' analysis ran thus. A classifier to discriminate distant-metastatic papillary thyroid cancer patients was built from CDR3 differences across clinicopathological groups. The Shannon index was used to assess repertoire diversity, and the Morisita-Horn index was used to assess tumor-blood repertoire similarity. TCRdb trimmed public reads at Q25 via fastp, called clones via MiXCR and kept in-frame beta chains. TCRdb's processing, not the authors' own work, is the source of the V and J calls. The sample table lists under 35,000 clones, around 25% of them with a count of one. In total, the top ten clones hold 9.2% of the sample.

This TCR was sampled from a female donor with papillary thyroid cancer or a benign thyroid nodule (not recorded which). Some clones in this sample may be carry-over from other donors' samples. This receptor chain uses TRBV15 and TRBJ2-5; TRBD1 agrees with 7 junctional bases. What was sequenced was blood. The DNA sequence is TGTGCAACCAGCAGAGTGAGGGCAGGGGGTGGGGAGACCCAGTACTTC. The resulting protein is CATSRVRAGGGETQYF.